Sequencing of this T cell receptor beta chain was carried out in a study of shared clonotypes between healthy human individuals (dated by TCRdb to the early 2020s). Regarding the study in general: A few men and a couple of women, aged 18 to 49 years, made up the cohort. Libraries were prepared and TCR repertoires were sequenced by different laboratories using diverse techniques, in order to increase sequencing depth and limit assay-specific biases. For each donor, CD4 naive and CD4 memory were each run on three plates, CD8 naive on two plates, and CD8 memory on one plate. Leukapheresis yielded between about 0.94 and 8.9 billion PBMCs per donor. The study deeply sequenced blood TCR repertoires of five healthy adults to estimate repertoire size and the extent of clonotype sharing between individuals. Study-wide findings and limitations: Compared with non-shared clonotypes, clonotypes shared by all four sorted-subset donors had higher generation probabilities. Naive subsets generally had larger estimated clonotype richness than memory subsets did. When a few donors were compared, the shared fraction of clonotypes was approximately 5% for naive CD4, roughly 3.3% for naive CD8, more than 2% for memory CD4, and less than 0.5% for memory CD8. Even with the large sequencing depth, rarefaction of the sorted-subset datasets indicated that sequencing was incomplete. Only blood was sampled, and tissue TCR repertoires likely differ from those in blood. Because the study included a small number of donors, the genetic and exposure-history diversity represented was limited. Pairwise subsampling led to the expectation that sequencing depth would affect the degree of clonotype sharing among donors.

Donors were healthy HIV-negative adults with no recently reported acute infections or vaccinations. Every donor was a Caucasian adult residing in Nashville, Tennessee, USA. CD4+ T cells were enriched by magnetic negative selection; naive cells were then positively selected on CD45RA, and the negative fraction formed the memory subset. After blood collection by leukapheresis, PBMCs were isolated using Ficoll-Histopaque density gradient centrifugation and then cryopreserved in the vapor phase of liquid nitrogen. Purity and quantity of every magnetically sorted T cell population were checked by analytical flow cytometry. From each sorted fraction, genomic DNA was isolated and quantified by UV absorbance on a Nanodrop 2000c. Details on this clone: It lacks a known antigen. Within one base of it there is no much larger clone, and no base qualities were kept.

TCR CDR3 regions were amplified from genomic DNA by multiplex PCR using the deep immunoSEQ assay. Extracted genomic DNA from each cell subset was spread evenly across all wells of several immunoSEQ 96-well plates, with each plate serving as a replicate. For sorted subsets, each replicate PCR was loaded with about 200 ng genomic DNA, equivalent to approximately 27,000 T cell genomes. Purified libraries were quantified with a Qubit 3.0 fluorometer, sized on a Bioanalyzer 2100, and re-quantified with the KAPA Library Quantification kit. Every immunoSEQ 96-well plate was sequenced on a separate single-read 150-cycle Illumina NextSeq 550 flow cell. Turning to the authors' computational methods: Because the immunoSEQ output held only junctional sequences and lacked quality scores, the filtering could not match the filtering applied to full-length reads. Sequences were annotated with PyIR, a Python wrapper for IgBLAST v1.9, and V/J genes and CDR3 were assigned using IMGT germline references. Reads were filtered out if the reads had weak V/J assignments (E-value above 1e-6), no CDR3, stop codons, out-of-frame junctions, or ambiguous translated residues. V3J clonotypes were defined as sequences sharing the same inferred V gene, J gene, and CDR3 amino acid sequence. The percentage overlap between two repertoires was calculated by dividing the number of shared unique clonotypes by the size of the smaller repertoire. Richness of each repertoire was evaluated using RTK rarefaction, the Chao1 estimator, and Recon v2.1 estimates of unobserved clonotypes. Generation probabilities for all TCRbeta clonotypes obtained by the gDNA method from a handful of donors were computed using OLGA. TCRdb mirrors the immuneACCESS table, restricted to in-frame sequences. Some clones are absent from its copies; in checked studies, under half trace to an unresolved V gene, and the reason for the others is unknown. V, J and clone size are those of that table, while D and trimming were read from the DNA. This sample is represented by some 2,400,000 clones; nearly 97% of them were singletons. The ten most abundant clones make up roughly 0.13% of the sample.

Sequences SGHTA (CDR1) and FQGNSA (CDR2) are obtained from the germline V gene. Measured from the cysteine to the phenylalanine, the CDR3 is 16 residues long. Left in the record is the CDR3 DNA by itself, 48 bases read in frame from the first base. The junction shows trimming of 2 bases on V and 2 bases on J, plus 16 bases between the germline ends. Sequences were obtained from naive CD4+ T cells sorted from blood. This sample's cell subset or site label indicates: CD45RA+ positively selected. The sequence was obtained from a man in his late teens or twenties in good health. Recombination connected TRBV7-2 to TRBJ2-7; the D gene may be TRBD1 or TRBD2, since each aligns over 5 bases. Here the CDR3 is given as CASSLRGASLTYEQYF. The DNA reads as follows: TGTGCCAGCAGCTTAAGGGGTGCTAGCTTAACCTACGAGCAGTACTTC.